The present T cell receptor beta chain was sequenced within a study of CD8 T cells in Susac syndrome. Random hexamers were used to reverse transcribe 0.5 to 1 ug of RNA. TCR beta CDR3 was amplified by immunoSEQ multiplex PCR. This amplification extended across 54 Vbeta and 13 Jbeta segments. Each CDR3 protein is one row after TCRdb ran MiXCR on the immunoSEQ multiplex PCR reads. The sample includes roughly 200,000 distinct CDR3 sequences, approximately 96% of them seen just once. The germline CDR1 and CDR2 sequences are MNHNS and SASEGT. V was trimmed by 11 bases and J by 5 bases, leaving 19 bases between them. The CDR3 spans 13 residues.

The sample was CD8+ T cells from PBMCs. This chain uses TRBV6-1 with TRBJ2-7, with D perhaps matching TRBD2 (7 bases). The receptor's source is a human donor with multiple sclerosis. CDR3 nucleotides: TGTGCCCCTCGGGGGGCCAGTGCGGACGAGCAGTACTTC. Translating it yields CAPRGASADEQYF.